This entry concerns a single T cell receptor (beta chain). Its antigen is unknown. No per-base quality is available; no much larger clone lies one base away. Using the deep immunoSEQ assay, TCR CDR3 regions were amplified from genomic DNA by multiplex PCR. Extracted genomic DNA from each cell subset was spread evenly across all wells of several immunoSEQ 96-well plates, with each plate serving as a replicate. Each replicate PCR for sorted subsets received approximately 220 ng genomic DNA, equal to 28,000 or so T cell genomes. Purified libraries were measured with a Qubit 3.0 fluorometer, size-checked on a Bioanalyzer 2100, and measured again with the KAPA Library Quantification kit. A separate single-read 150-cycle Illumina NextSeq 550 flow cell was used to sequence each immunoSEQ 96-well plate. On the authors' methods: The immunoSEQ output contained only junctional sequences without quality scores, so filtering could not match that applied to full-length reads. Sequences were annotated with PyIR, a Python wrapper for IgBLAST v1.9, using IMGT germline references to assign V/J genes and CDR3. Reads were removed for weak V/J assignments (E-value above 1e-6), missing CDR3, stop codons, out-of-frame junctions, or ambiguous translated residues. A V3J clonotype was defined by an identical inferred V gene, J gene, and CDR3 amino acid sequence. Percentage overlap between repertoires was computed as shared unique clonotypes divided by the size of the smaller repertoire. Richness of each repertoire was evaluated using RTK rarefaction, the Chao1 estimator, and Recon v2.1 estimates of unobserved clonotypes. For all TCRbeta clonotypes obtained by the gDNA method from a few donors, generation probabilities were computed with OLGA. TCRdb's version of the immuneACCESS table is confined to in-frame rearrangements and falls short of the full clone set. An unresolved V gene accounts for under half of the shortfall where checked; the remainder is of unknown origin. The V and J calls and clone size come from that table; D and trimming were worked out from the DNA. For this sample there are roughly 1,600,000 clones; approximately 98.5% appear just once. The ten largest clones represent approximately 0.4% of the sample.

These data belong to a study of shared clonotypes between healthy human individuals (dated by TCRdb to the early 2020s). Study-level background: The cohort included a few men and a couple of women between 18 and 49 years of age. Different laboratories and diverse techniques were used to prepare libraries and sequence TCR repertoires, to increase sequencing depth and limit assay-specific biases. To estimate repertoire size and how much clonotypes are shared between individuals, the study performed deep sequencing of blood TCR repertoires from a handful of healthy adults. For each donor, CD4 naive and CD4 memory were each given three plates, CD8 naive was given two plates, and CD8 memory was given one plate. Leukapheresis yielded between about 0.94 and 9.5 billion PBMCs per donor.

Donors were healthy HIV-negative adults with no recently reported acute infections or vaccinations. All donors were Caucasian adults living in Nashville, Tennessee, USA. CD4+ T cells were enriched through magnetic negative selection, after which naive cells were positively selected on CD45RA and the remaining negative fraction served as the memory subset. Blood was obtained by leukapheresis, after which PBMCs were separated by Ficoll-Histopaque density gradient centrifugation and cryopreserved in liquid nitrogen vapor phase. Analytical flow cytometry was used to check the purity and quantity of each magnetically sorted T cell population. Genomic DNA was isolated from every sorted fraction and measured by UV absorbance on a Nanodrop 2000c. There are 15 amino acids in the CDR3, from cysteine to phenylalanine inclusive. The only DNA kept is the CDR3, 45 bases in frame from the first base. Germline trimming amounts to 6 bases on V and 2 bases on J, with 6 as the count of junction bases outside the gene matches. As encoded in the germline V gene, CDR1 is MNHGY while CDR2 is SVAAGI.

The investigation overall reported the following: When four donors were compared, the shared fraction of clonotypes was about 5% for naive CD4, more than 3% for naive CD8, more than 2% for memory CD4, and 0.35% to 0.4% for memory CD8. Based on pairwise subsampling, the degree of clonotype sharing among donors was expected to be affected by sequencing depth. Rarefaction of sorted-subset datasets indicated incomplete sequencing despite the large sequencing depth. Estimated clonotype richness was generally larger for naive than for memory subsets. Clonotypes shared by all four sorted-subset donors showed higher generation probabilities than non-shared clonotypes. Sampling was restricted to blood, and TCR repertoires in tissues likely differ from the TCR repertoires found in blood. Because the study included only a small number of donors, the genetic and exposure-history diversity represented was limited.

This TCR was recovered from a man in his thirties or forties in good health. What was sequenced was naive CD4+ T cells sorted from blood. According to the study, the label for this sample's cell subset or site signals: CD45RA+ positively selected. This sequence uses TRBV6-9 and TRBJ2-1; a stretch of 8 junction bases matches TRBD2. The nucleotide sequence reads TGTGCCAGCAGACGGGAGGGCCGGCCCTACAATGAGCAGTTCTTC. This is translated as CASRREGRPYNEQFF.